Listed below are T cell receptor beta chains from one sample, sequenced in a study of PD-L1 blockade in urothelial cancer. The method was immunoSEQ multiplex PCR; TCRdb's version includes in-frame clones alone and lacks a portion of them. The table lists about 52,000 clones, about 80% of them singletons. This specimen consisted of PBMCs, obtained around atezolizumab (anti-PD-L1) treatment. All receptors derive from a middle-aged man with urothelial cancer. Each CDR3 is given with its conserved first and last residue. The D gene is left open where the match is weak. Expanded clones get a size class; other rows say once, few or many, or leave the size out.

-	-	TRBV29-1	TRBJ2-2	CSVEVAAVNTGELFF	TGCAGCGTTGAAGTGGCGGCCGTGAACACCGGGGAGCTGTTTTTT
-	-	TRBV2	TRBJ1-5	CASKERGNQPQHF	TGTGCCAGCAAGGAGAGGGGGAATCAGCCCCAGCATTTT
TRBD2	-	TRBV7-8	TRBJ2-3	CASSPGLAGYADTQYF	TGTGCCAGCAGCCCCGGACTAGCGGGATACGCAGATACGCAGTATTTT
TRBD2	-	TRBV6-6	TRBJ2-5	CASSFESASGRGTQYF	TGTGCCAGCAGTTTCGAATCGGCTAGCGGGAGAGGGACCCAGTACTTC
-	once	TRBV5-4	TRBJ1-6	CASSLRVPYNSPLHF	TGTGCCAGCAGCTTGCGGGTCCCCTATAATTCACCCCTCCACTTT
-	-	TRBV15	TRBJ2-5	CATSSRQVLETQYF	TGTGCCACCAGCAGCAGACAAGTCCTGGAGACCCAGTACTTC
TRBD1	-	TRBV25-1	TRBJ2-3	CASSDRGRPDTQYF	TGTGCCAGCAGTGACAGGGGGCGCCCAGATACGCAGTATTTT
-	-	TRBV5-6	TRBJ2-7	CASSYTGGNSYEQYF	TGTGCCAGCAGCTACACAGGAGGGAACTCCTACGAGCAGTACTTC
TRBD1	-	TRBV6-5	TRBJ1-1	CASSTGVEAFF	TGTGCCAGCAGTACAGGGGTTGAAGCTTTCTTT
TRBD1	-	TRBV7-3	TRBJ2-2	CASSLTPPGQGSTGELFF	TGTGCCAGCAGCTTAACCCCCCCGGGACAGGGGTCCACCGGGGAGCTGTTTTTT
-	-	TRBV7-8	TRBJ1-2	CASSLEARGYGYTF	TGTGCCAGCAGCTTAGAGGCTCGGGGATATGGCTACACCTTC
-	few	TRBV5-4	TRBJ2-2	CASSSRTGTGELFF	TGTGCCAGCAGCTCCCGAACAGGTACCGGGGAGCTGTTTTTT
TRBD2	-	TRBV27	TRBJ2-3	CATGGGEGSPDTQYF	TGTGCCACCGGGGGAGGGGAGGGCAGTCCAGATACGCAGTATTTT
-	-	TRBV28	TRBJ1-4	CASSGGGSIQKLFF	TGTGCCAGCAGTGGCGGGGGGAGCATACAAAAACTGTTTTTT
TRBD2	-	TRBV7-6	TRBJ2-5	CASSQSGVGETQYF	TGTGCCAGCAGCCAAAGCGGGGTCGGCGAGACCCAGTACTTC
-	-	TRBV30	TRBJ1-3	CAWTTGSGNTIYF	TGTGCCTGGACAACAGGGTCTGGAAACACCATATATTTT